A single sample gave rise to the 15 T cell receptor beta chains below, sequenced in a study of cytomegalovirus exposure and HLA in healthy donors. In the PCR, 60 Vbeta and 13 Jbeta primers were used. The table came from immunoSEQ multiplex PCR; TCRdb's copy has only in-frame clones and leaves some out. Among around 140,000 clones listed, approximately 9% were seen once. Sequencing was done on a sample of PBMCs. These receptors all stem from a woman aged 40 to 50 in good health and CMV-seropositive.

The chain has TRBV2 and TRBJ2-2; no definite D call. The CDR3 contains 15 residues. V lost 5 bases, J lost 4 bases, and 14 bases lay in between. Germline V CDR1 and CDR2: SNHLY, FYNNEI. The CDR3 sequence is CASSSRRAPTGELFF. CDR3 nucleotides: TGTGCCAGCAGTTCGAGGAGAGCCCCCACCGGGGAGCTGTTTTTT.

This clone appeared a few times. The chain carries TRBV19 and TRBJ1-2, with D perhaps matching TRBD1 (6 bases). The germline V gene encodes CDR1 LNHDA and CDR2 SQIVND (reference sequence). Trimming took 3 bases from V and 7 from J, leaving 12 bases between them. The length of the CDR3 is 13 residues. The CDR3 loop reads CASSILQGFGYTF. DNA for the CDR3: TGTGCCAGTAGTATCCTACAGGGATTTGGCTACACCTTC. The full variable domain, with the rest looked up from reference TRBV19 and TRBJ1-2, is DGGITQSPKYLFRKEGQNVTLSCEQNLNHDAMYWYRQDPGQGLRLIYYSQIVNDFQKGDIAEGYSVSREKKESFPLTVTSAQKNPTAFYLCASSILQGFGYTFGSGTRLTVV.

There are a few counts of this clone. The gene calls are TRBV6-1 and TRBJ1-4, with 7 positions matching TRBD1. This CDR3 region has 14 residues. The germline gives CDR1 MNHNS, CDR2 SASEGT. V shed 4 bases, J shed 7 bases, and the junction held 6 bases outside the gene matches. CDR3 DNA sequence: TGTGCCAGCAGTGGAACAGGGGCGAGTGAAAAACTGTTTTTT. Translating it yields CASSGTGASEKLFF.

The CDR3 coding sequence is TGTGCCAGCATGGAAGGGAGGGGGGGGCTTCCGAATAACTATGGCTACACCTTC. Protein product: CASMEGRGGLPNNYGYTF. The chain employs TRBV7-9 and TRBJ1-2; a possible D gene is TRBD1 (6 bases). Germline CDR1 reads SEHNR; CDR2 reads FQNEAQ (reference sequence). CDR3 length: 18 residues. V lost 7 bases, J lost 1 base, and 25 bases lay in between.

This clone showed up just a few times. V is TRBV7-9 and J is TRBJ1-2; D is unresolved. Germline V gene lookup returns CDR1 SEHNR and CDR2 FQNEAQ (reference sequence). The CDR3 runs to 13 residues. Trimming took 3 bases from V and 7 from J, leaving 12 bases between them. CDR3 amino acids: CASSLGGDRGYTF. DNA for the CDR3: TGTGCCAGCAGCTTGGGCGGGGATCGTGGCTACACCTTC.

In regard to this clone: Other DNA sequences of this sample code for an identical CDR3. The rearrangement uses TRBV4-2 and TRBJ1-4, with a tentative D call TRBD1 (5 bases). This CDR3 comprises 14 residues. Looked up from germline, CDR1 is LGHNA and CDR2 is YNFKEQ. V lost 1 base and J lost 8, with 11 bases in between. The CDR3, as DNA: TGTGCCAGCAGCCAAGGGGGCGCGACGGAAAAACTGTTTTTT. As protein: CASSQGGATEKLFF.

This clone showed up just a few times. This chain connects TRBV5-4 to TRBJ1-2; 10 bases match TRBD1. Germline V CDR1 and CDR2: SGHNT, YYREEE (reference sequence). Germline trimming cut 0 bases from V and 8 bases from J; bases unmatched to any gene: 7. The CDR3 runs to 15 residues. CDR3 nucleotide sequence: TGTGCCAGCAGCTTGGAGGGACAGGGGCTAGGCGGCTACACCTTC. It translates to CASSLEGQGLGGYTF.

This chain joins TRBV5-1 and TRBJ2-1, with D perhaps matching TRBD2 (6 bases). Germline-derived CDR1 and CDR2 are SGHRS and YFSETQ. The CDR3 contains 15 residues. The V end lost 2 bases, the J end lost 0 bases, and 9 bases lay between the germline ends. CDR3 sequence: CASSLQRVSYNEQFF. The CDR3, as DNA: TGCGCCAGCAGCTTACAGCGGGTCTCCTACAATGAGCAGTTCTTC.

The rearrangement uses TRBV10-3 and TRBJ2-7; D possibly corresponds to TRBD1 (5 bases). The ends were cut back, 3 bases at V and 1 base at J, with 7 bases in the middle. CDR3 length: 13 residues. CDR1 ENHRY and CDR2 SYGVKD come from the germline V gene. CDR3 sequence reads: CAISEGESYEQYF. DNA of the CDR3: TGTGCCATCAGTGAAGGGGAATCCTACGAGCAGTACTTC.

The chain links TRBV6-1 to TRBJ1-6; TRBD1 aligns across 8 bases. Trimming took 0 bases from V and 10 from J; bases not matched to a gene: 8. The germline V gene encodes CDR1 MNHNS and CDR2 SASEGT. The CDR3 covers 16 residues. The DNA for the CDR3 is TGTGCCAGCAGTGAAGCTTGGGCAGGGGGCCGATCACCCCTCCACTTT. Translation gives CASSEAWAGGRSPLHF.

The rearrangement links TRBV6-5 to TRBJ2-3; the D is unclear. CDR1 and CDR2 from the germline V gene are MNHEY and SVGAGI. Deletions cut 0 bases from V and 2 bases from J, with 9 bases between. The CDR3 contains 15 residues. The CDR3 loop reads CASSYSVTYTDTQYF. The CDR3 DNA reads as TGTGCCAGCAGTTACTCGGTTACTTACACAGATACGCAGTATTTT.

J is TRBJ2-6 and V is TRBV27; possible D gene TRBD2, 6 bases. The CDR3 consists of 16 residues. Germline V CDR1 and CDR2: MNHEY, SMNVEV (reference sequence). The germline V and J ends were trimmed by 4 bases and 3 bases, with 13 bases remaining between them. CDR3 residues: CASSSPTAGGANVLTF. Written as DNA, the CDR3 is TGTGCCAGCAGTTCTCCGACAGCGGGTGGGGCCAACGTCCTGACTTTC.

This chain joins TRBV19 and TRBJ1-2, with 9 bases matching TRBD1. CDR3 length: 15 amino acids. Germline V gene lookup returns CDR1 LNHDA and CDR2 SQIVND (reference sequence). The V gene end was trimmed by 7 bases and the J gene end by 4 bases; junction bases not matched to a gene: 10. CDR3 protein: CASTSGQGSAYGYTF. The CDR3, as DNA: TGTGCCAGTACCTCGGGACAGGGATCGGCCTATGGCTACACCTTC.

This clone has only a few counts. V is TRBV5-1 and J is TRBJ2-5, with 11 bases matching TRBD2. Germline V gene lookup returns CDR1 SGHRS and CDR2 YFSETQ. The CDR3 runs to 16 residues. Trimming removed 7 bases from V and 5 bases from J; junction bases left unmatched: 13. In DNA form, the CDR3 reads TGCGCCAGCTCTGGGATCGGACTAGCGGGTATTGAGACCCAGTACTTC. This gives the protein CASSGIGLAGIETQYF.

There are a few counts of this clone. The V gene is TRBV5-1, the J gene TRBJ1-3, with D unclear. Per germline, CDR1 SGHRS and CDR2 YFSETQ. The ends were cut back, 1 base at V and 0 bases at J, with 8 bases in the middle. This CDR3 has 15 residues. The CDR3 nucleotides read TGCGCCAGCAGCTTGTACGGGTTCTCTGGAAACACCATATATTTT. The encoded protein is CASSLYGFSGNTIYF.